One and the same sample provided the 13 T cell receptor beta chains below, sequenced in a study of T-cell memory formation after mild COVID-19. TCRdb processed the 5' RACE reads anew with MiXCR; each CDR3 protein has one entry. Among 360,000 or so distinct CDR3 sequences listed, around 28% were seen once. The specimen was PBMCs or a T cell subset sorted from them (not recorded which). Source of these receptors: an adult woman who had mild COVID-19 (a few samples of this study predate the infection). Cell type and time point are not known.

This clonotype appeared a few times. V and J are TRBV5-1 and TRBJ2-7; 8 nucleotides align to TRBD1. The germline V gene has CDR1 SGHRS and CDR2 YFSETQ. The V and J ends lost 0 bases and 6 bases, in that order; junction bases with no gene match: 8. The CDR3 length is 15 residues. The CDR3 DNA reads TGCGCCAGCAGCTTGGCAGGACAGGGAAGTAGCGAGCAGTACTTC. Protein product: CASSLAGQGSSEQYF.

The chain is built from TRBV11-2 and TRBJ2-2; D possibly uses TRBD1 or TRBD2 (5 bases each). This CDR3 has 16 amino acids. Per germline, CDR1 SGHAT and CDR2 FQNNGV. Between the trimmed V and J ends, which lost 5 bases and 1 base, there was a span of 14 bases. The CDR3, as DNA: TGTGCCAGCAGCCTAACGGGACGTAAGAACACCGGGGAGCTGTTTTTT. Its protein is CASSLTGRKNTGELFF.

A single count supports this clonotype. V and J are TRBV27 and TRBJ1-1; D is undetermined. The germline V gene encodes CDR1 MNHEY and CDR2 SMNVEV (reference sequence). The V gene lost 7 bases and the J gene lost 0 bases, with 9 bases spanning the gap. CDR3 length: 13 residues. This CDR3 reads CASKRNMNTEAFF. Here the CDR3 DNA reads TGTGCCAGCAAGAGAAACATGAACACTGAAGCTTTCTTT.

A few counts support this clonotype. The J gene is TRBJ2-7, the V gene TRBV4-2, with unresolved D. Germline CDR1 LGHNA, CDR2 YNFKEQ. The CDR3 consists of 16 residues. Trimming pared 0 bases from V and 5 bases from J, leaving 17 bases between. The CDR3 here is CASSQEATLSGHEQYF. Here the CDR3 DNA reads TGTGCCAGCAGCCAAGAGGCGACTCTTTCGGGTCACGAGCAGTACTTC.

In its sample, this clonotype was seen a few times. V is TRBV7-9 and J is TRBJ1-3; unclear D gene. Germline CDR1 is SEHNR and CDR2 is FQNEAQ (reference sequence). CDR3 length: 15 residues. Trimming took off 5 bases at V and 2 bases at J, with 13 bases between the two ends. CDR3 nucleotides: TGTGCCAGCAGCGTCGGGAGTCGGGCTGGAAACACCATATATTTT. It encodes CASSVGSRAGNTIYF.

This clonotype was counted between two and nine times. This chain uses TRBV7-9 with TRBJ2-3; D unclear. The ends were cut back, 3 bases at V and 2 bases at J, with 9 bases in the middle. Germline V gene lookup returns CDR1 SEHNR and CDR2 FQNEAQ (reference sequence). This CDR3 has 14 residues. CDR3 DNA sequence: TGTGCCAGCAGCTTGAATCCACCCACAGATACGCAGTATTTT. Its translation: CASSLNPPTDTQYF.

The V gene is TRBV3-1, the J gene TRBJ2-2; 13 bases map to TRBD2. Trimming removed 3 bases from V and 5 bases from J; junction bases left unmatched: 9. The germline V gene has CDR1 LGHDT and CDR2 YNNKEL (reference sequence). The CDR3 sequence is 18 residues long. The CDR3 bases are TGTGCCAGCAGCCAGACTAGCGGGGGGCCCAGGGGGACCGGGGAGCTGTTTTTT. Its protein is CASSQTSGGPRGTGELFF.

This chain joins TRBV4-1 and TRBJ2-2; tentatively, D is TRBD2 (6 bases). The V gene lost 2 bases and the J gene lost 2 bases, with 12 bases spanning the gap. This CDR3 comprises 16 residues. In germline, CDR1 is MGHRA, CDR2 YSYEKL. The CDR3 loop is CASSQISGGNTGELFF. Written as DNA, the CDR3 is TGCGCCAGCAGCCAAATCTCCGGGGGAAACACCGGGGAGCTGTTTTTT.

The table lists this clonotype with a few counts. The chain employs TRBV27 and TRBJ2-6; D gene ambiguous. This CDR3 spans 14 amino acids. V lost 6 bases and J lost 2, with 8 bases in between. Germline assignment: CDR1 MNHEY and CDR2 SMNVEV (reference sequence). The CDR3 is CASRPLTGANVLTF. As DNA, the CDR3 is TGTGCCAGCAGGCCCCTGACTGGGGCCAACGTCCTGACTTTC.

The chain links TRBV6-2 or TRBV6-3 to TRBJ2-7; TRBD2 agrees at 13 bases. V gave up 2 bases and J gave up 4 bases; unmatched junction bases: 8. The germline V gene has CDR1 MNHEY and CDR2 SVGEGT. The CDR3 runs to 17 residues. The CDR3 DNA sequence: TGTGCCAGCAGTTACACCCGAGGACTAGCGGGAGAGTACGAGCAGTACTTC. Translation: CASSYTRGLAGEYEQYF.

This clonotype was counted between two and nine times. J is TRBJ2-3 and V is TRBV7-8, with a tentative D call TRBD1 (6 bases). The V gene lost 6 bases and the J gene lost 4 bases, with 23 bases spanning the gap. Germline V gene lookup returns CDR1 SGHVS and CDR2 FQNEAQ. The CDR3 runs to 17 residues. CDR3 DNA: TGTGCCAGCAGTTCCCGCCTCTCGGGGAAGGGGGCAGATACGCAGTATTTT. The encoded protein is CASSSRLSGKGADTQYF.

This clonotype has only a few counts. This sequence joins TRBV20-1 and TRBJ1-6, with 7 positions matching TRBD1. The trim removed 6 bases at V and 0 bases at J, leaving 8 bases unmatched. The CDR3 loop spans 16 amino acids. The germline CDR1 and CDR2 sequences are DFQATT and SNEGSKA (reference sequence). Here the CDR3 reads CSATMDRNSYNSPLHF. CDR3 nucleotide sequence: TGCAGTGCAACTATGGACAGGAACTCCTATAATTCACCCCTCCACTTT.

This clonotype has just a few counts. This sequence joins TRBV5-6 and TRBJ1-1; 7 bases line up with TRBD1. The J segment lost 3 bases and the V segment lost 3 bases, leaving 2 bases of the junction unmatched. Looked up from germline, CDR1 is SGHDT and CDR2 is YYEEEE. This CDR3 comprises 13 residues. The CDR3 DNA sequence: TGTGCCAGCAGCTGGACAGGTGACACTGAAGCTTTCTTT. This encodes CASSWTGDTEAFF.